The next 15 T cell receptor beta chains were all read from a single sample in a study of shared clonotypes between healthy human individuals. Method: immunoSEQ multiplex PCR; TCRdb's copy keeps in-frame clones and lacks some. Among about 1.5 million clones listed, approximately 97% were seen once. Source material: naive CD4+ T cells sorted from blood. Sample subset: CD45RA+ positively selected. Receptors were obtained from a man aged 25 to 40 in good health.

V and J are TRBV28 and TRBJ1-2, with 7 bases aligning to TRBD1. With 6 bases clipped from V and 3 bases from J, the junction kept 13 bases outside the gene matches. Germline CDR1 reads MDHEN; CDR2 reads SYDVKM. The CDR3 is made up of 16 amino acids. The CDR3 region is CASSRGQVRMDYGYTF. As DNA, the CDR3 is TGTGCCAGCAGCCGCGGACAGGTGAGAATGGACTATGGCTACACCTTC.

This clone showed up just once. The rearrangement uses TRBV2 and TRBJ1-5; 8 nucleotides match TRBD1. V was clipped by 6 bases and J by 7 bases; unmatched bases: 8. This CDR3 has 14 residues. CDR1 is SNHLY and CDR2 is FYNNEI in the germline V gene. The CDR3 DNA reads as TGTGCCAGCAGCAAGACAGGGGAAAAACAGCCCCAGCATTTT. This translates into CASSKTGEKQPQHF.

This chain uses TRBV4-1 with TRBJ2-2; TRBD1 might be the D (6 bases). The CDR3 is 19 residues long. V lost 0 bases to trimming and J lost 2 bases, with 19 bases between them. Per the germline V gene, CDR1 is MGHRA and CDR2 is YSYEKL. CDR3 sequence reads: CASSQDRGWPGRNTGELFF. As DNA, the CDR3 is TGCGCCAGCAGCCAAGATAGGGGGTGGCCGGGGAGAAACACCGGGGAGCTGTTTTTT.

This chain uses TRBV19 with TRBJ1-2; D perhaps matches TRBD1 (5 bases). V lost 5 bases, J lost 6 bases, and 22 bases lay in between. Germline V gene sequence: CDR1 LNHDA, CDR2 SQIVND (reference sequence). CDR3 length: 16 amino acids. CDR3 DNA: TGTGCCAGTAGTCCTCCGGGGGTAGGTGGATTGGATGGCTACACCTTC. Translated: CASSPPGVGGLDGYTF. The full variable domain, rest sourced from reference TRBV19 and TRBJ1-2, is DGGITQSPKYLFRKEGQNVTLSCEQNLNHDAMYWYRQDPGQGLRLIYYSQIVNDFQKGDIAEGYSVSREKKESFPLTVTSAQKNPTAFYLCASSPPGVGGLDGYTFGSGTRLTVV.

This clone is a singleton in its sample. The chain has TRBV6-5 and TRBJ2-2, with a tentative D call TRBD2 (6 bases). The V end was cut by 6 bases, the J end by 6 bases, with 11 bases between. The CDR3 extends over 13 amino acids. Germline CDR1 MNHEY, CDR2 SVGAGI. The chain's CDR3 is CASSQTRSGELFF. CDR3 coding DNA: TGTGCCAGCAGCCAGACTAGGTCCGGGGAGCTGTTTTTT.

This clone came up once. The rearrangement joins TRBV5-8 to TRBJ2-5, with unresolved D. CDR1 and CDR2 (germline): SGHTS, YDEGEE. Trimming pared 5 bases from V and 2 bases from J, leaving 16 bases between. The CDR3 has 15 amino acids. CDR3 loop: CASRRRSRSQETQYF. CDR3 DNA sequence: TGTGCCAGCAGACGTAGGTCTAGATCACAAGAGACCCAGTACTTC.

The chain has TRBV14 and TRBJ2-6; D unresolved. The CDR3 is 16 residues long. V was clipped by 0 bases and J by 4 bases, with 10 bases between them. The germline CDR1 and CDR2 sequences are SGHDN and FVKESK. The CDR3 is CASSQDLGSGANVLTF. CDR3 nucleotide sequence: TGTGCCAGCAGCCAAGATTTGGGTTCCGGGGCCAACGTCCTGACTTTC.

The V and J genes are TRBV5-1 and TRBJ2-7; TRBD2 might be the D (6 bases). This CDR3 spans 15 amino acids. The V end lost 0 bases, the J end lost 5 bases, and 15 bases lay between the germline ends. Germline V gene sequence: CDR1 SGHRS, CDR2 YFSETQ. The CDR3: CASSLERLASHEQYF. The DNA for the CDR3 is TGCGCCAGCAGCTTGGAACGGCTAGCGTCCCACGAGCAGTACTTC.

V usage is TRBV10-1 and J usage is TRBJ2-1; TRBD2 matches at 7 bases. The CDR3 spans 16 residues. Germline V lookup: CDR1 WNHNN, CDR2 SYGVQD (reference sequence). V lost 0 bases, J lost 2 bases, and 4 bases stayed unmatched. CDR3 nucleotide sequence: TGCGCCAGCAGTGAGTCAACGGGAGGCCCCTACAATGAGCAGTTCTTC. Translating it yields CASSESTGGPYNEQFF.

This clone was seen once. The chain recombines TRBV9 with TRBJ1-4; D might be TRBD1 (5 bases). Trimming cost V 0 bases and J 7 bases, with 13 bases left between them. CDR1 and CDR2 from the germline V gene are SGDLS and YYNGEE. This CDR3 comprises 15 residues. CDR3 in amino acids: CASSVASGRGEKLFF. CDR3 DNA sequence: TGTGCCAGCAGCGTAGCATCGGGGAGGGGTGAAAAACTGTTTTTT. Drawing the rest from reference TRBV9 and TRBJ1-4, the complete variable domain is DSGVTQTPKHLITATGQRVTLRCSPRSGDLSVYWYQQSLDQGLQFLIQYYNGEERAKGNILERFSAQQFPDLHSELNLSSLELGDSALYFCASSVASGRGEKLFFGSGTQLSVL.

The gene calls are TRBV7-2 and TRBJ2-1; the match to TRBD1 covers 10 bases. The CDR3 has 16 residues. V lost 4 bases and J lost 6; bases outside the gene matches: 9. Germline V gene data show CDR1 as SGHTA and CDR2 as FQGNSA. CDR3 in DNA: TGTGCCAGCAGCTCGACCGGGACAGGGGTTTTCAATGAGCAGTTCTTC. It specifies CASSSTGTGVFNEQFF.

This clone was detected once. The chain uses TRBV9 and TRBJ2-1, with 8 bases lining up with TRBD2. Germline CDR1 reads SGDLS; CDR2 reads YYNGEE. This CDR3 has 18 amino acids. V shed 8 bases, J shed 5 bases, and the junction held 21 bases outside the gene matches. CDR3 in DNA: TGTGCCAGTGCGAGGGGACTAGTAAACGGGGGGAGACACAATGAGCAGTTCTTC. This codes for CASARGLVNGGRHNEQFF.

This chain connects TRBV19 to TRBJ2-1, with 11 bases matching TRBD2. Looked up from germline, CDR1 is LNHDA and CDR2 is SQIVND (reference sequence). The CDR3 is 20 amino acids. With V trimmed by 3 bases and J by 1 base, 14 bases remained unmatched. CDR3 sequence: CASSIQGLAAPAGSYNEQFF. The CDR3 nucleotides read TGTGCCAGTAGTATTCAGGGACTAGCGGCCCCCGCTGGATCCTACAATGAGCAGTTCTTC.

This rearrangement joins TRBV7-9 to TRBJ2-3; D remains ambiguous. Germline assignment: CDR1 SEHNR and CDR2 FQNEAQ (reference sequence). V gave up 6 bases and J gave up 6 bases, with 13 bases separating them. CDR3 length equals 13 residues. The CDR3 here is CASRFGITDTQYF. The CDR3 DNA reads as TGTGCCAGCAGGTTTGGGATTACGGATACGCAGTATTTT.

The J gene is TRBJ2-7, the V gene TRBV18; 9 nucleotides align to TRBD1. Trimming took 1 base from V and 2 from J; bases not matched to a gene: 6. The germline gives CDR1 KGHSH, CDR2 LQKENI. The length of the CDR3 is 16 residues. The CDR3 sequence: CASSPLATGGPYEQYF. The CDR3 DNA reads TGTGCCAGCTCACCACTAGCGACAGGGGGACCCTACGAGCAGTACTTC.